This T cell receptor beta chain was identified during a study of blood T cells in healthy people across ages. Findings and limits, study-wide: Changes seen in expanded clonotypes were possibly confounded by donor CMV status left unknown.

CDR1 and CDR2 from the germline V gene are SQVTM and ANQGSEA. The CDR3 covers 15 residues. V was pared by 0 bases and J by 2 bases, with 13 bases between. Combining a sample-barcoded 5' primer with a J-beta primer mix, a second PCR ran for about 6 to 11 cycles. Tags on each cDNA molecule came from a template-switch adaptor with 12 random nucleotides. TCRdb used MiXCR to reprocess the 5' RACE reads, holding one entry per CDR3 protein. The sample has almost 550,000 distinct CDR3 sequences; more than 20% are singletons. This clonotype came up a few times. The target antigen is unknown. This same sample was also taken into another study, of T cells of mothers and their children. From that paper: In each mother, TCR beta CDR3 reads exceeded 10 million; in each child, they numbered 2.5 million to 3.5 million. No persistent microchimeric T cell clones were detected at approximately 90 clones per million clonotypes sensitivity.

Sequencing was carried out using blood. The chain has TRBV29-1 and TRBJ1-2; D possibly corresponds to TRBD1 (5 bases). The receptor's source is a boy aged 5-17 years in good health. DNA of the CDR3: TGCAGCGTTGAAGATGGGGCGGAAACCAACTATGGCTACACCTTC. This sequence encodes CSVEDGAETNYGYTF.